What follows are 18 T cell receptor beta chains derived from one specimen sequenced in a study of T-cell reconstitution after alpha-beta-depleted transplantation in children. Unique molecular identifiers tagged the TCRbeta library. TCRdb itself ran the PCR reads through MiXCR, one entry per CDR3 protein. The profile shows some 530,000 distinct CDR3 sequences, roughly an eighth of them singletons. Sample: PBMCs from the stem cell graft donor, taken from the stem cell graft. The receptor set was obtained from a human donor who donated a stem cell graft to a child with combined immunodeficiency.

This clonotype was observed a handful of times. The chain recombines TRBV9 with TRBJ2-2; 8 bases line up with TRBD1. Germline V gene sequence: CDR1 SGDLS, CDR2 YYNGEE. V was clipped by 2 bases and J by 2 bases; unmatched bases: 11. The length of the CDR3 is 18 residues. The CDR3 coding sequence is TGTGCCAGCAGCGTCTCCCCCGGACAGGGTGTTAACACCGGGGAGCTGTTTTTT. Protein: CASSVSPGQGVNTGELFF. The full variable domain, completed using reference TRBV9 and TRBJ2-2, is DSGVTQTPKHLITATGQRVTLRCSPRSGDLSVYWYQQSLDQGLQFLIQYYNGEERAKGNILERFSAQQFPDLHSELNLSSLELGDSALYFCASSVSPGQGVNTGELFFGEGSRLTVL.

A few counts support this clonotype. This sequence joins TRBV12-3 or TRBV12-4 and TRBJ1-2, with 8 bases aligning to TRBD1. Trimming removed 1 base from V and 3 bases from J; junction bases left unmatched: 1. This CDR3 has 14 amino acids. Written as DNA, the CDR3 is TGTGCCAGCAGTTTAGGGACAGGGTACTATGGCTACACCTTC. Protein: CASSLGTGYYGYTF.

On this clonotype: The junction shows a germline mismatch at one end, possibly a read error. The V call is TRBV12-3 or TRBV12-4, the J call TRBJ2-1; 9 positions agree with TRBD2. The length of the CDR3 is 14 residues. CDR3 residues: CASRIAGEGNEEFF. CDR3 coding DNA: TGTGCCAGCAGAATAGCGGGAGAAGGGAATGAGGAGTTCTTC.

This clonotype was picked up a small number of times. V usage is TRBV5-8 and J usage is TRBJ2-5; 7 nucleotides line up with TRBD1. Germline lookup yields CDR1 SGHTS and CDR2 YDEGEE. The CDR3 totals 15 residues. With 2 bases clipped from V and 5 bases from J, the junction kept 9 bases outside the gene matches. The CDR3 reads CASSLSLTGLETQYF. The CDR3 nucleotides read TGTGCCAGCAGCTTATCACTGACAGGGCTGGAGACCCAGTACTTC.

This clonotype was picked up a small number of times. The chain combines TRBV7-7 with TRBJ1-1, with TRBD1 identical over 9 bases. V lost 4 bases, J lost 6 bases, and 18 bases stayed unmatched. The CDR3 is 18 residues long. CDR1 and CDR2 from the germline V gene are SSHAT and FNYEAQ (reference sequence). CDR3 sequence: CASSYFPGTGWSCAEAFF. The CDR3 nucleotides read TGTGCCAGCAGCTACTTTCCCGGGACAGGGTGGTCGTGCGCTGAAGCTTTCTTT.

This chain connects TRBV4-3 to TRBJ2-7, with TRBD1 matching over 8 bases. The CDR3 consists of 15 residues. The V segment lost 2 bases and the J segment 5 bases; nucleotides outside the gene matches: 8. The V gene's germline CDR1 is LGHNA and CDR2 YSLEER. CDR3 DNA: TGCGCCAGCAGCCAACCTCACAGGGGGGTCGACGAGCAGTACTTC. It yields the protein CASSQPHRGVDEQYF.

This clonotype was observed many times. V and J are TRBV12-3 or TRBV12-4 and TRBJ2-3; TRBD2 matches 9 bases. There are 14 residues in the CDR3. Trimming took 10 bases from V and 6 from J; bases not matched to a gene: 11. CDR3 nucleotides: TGTGCCACAGGGTCTAGCGGGGTCCTGGATACGCAGTATTTT. It codes for CATGSSGVLDTQYF.

The rearrangement joins TRBV7-3 to TRBJ2-3; 7 positions agree with TRBD2. Germline assignment: CDR1 SGHTA and CDR2 FQGTGA. CDR3 length: 13 residues. Germline trimming cut 4 bases from V and 4 bases from J; bases unmatched to any gene: 2. The CDR3 region has the DNA TGTGCCAGCAGCTACGGGAGGTCAGATACGCAGTATTTT. Its translation is CASSYGRSDTQYF.

This clonotype showed up just a few times. The genes are TRBV20-1 and TRBJ1-4; D may be TRBD1 (5 bases). The CDR3 consists of 16 residues. Looked up from germline, CDR1 is DFQATT and CDR2 is SNEGSKA (reference sequence). V lost 0 bases, J lost 0 bases, and 11 bases lay in between. The CDR3 is CSARDRGFPTNEKLFF. The CDR3 DNA follows: TGCAGTGCTAGAGATCGGGGGTTTCCAACTAATGAAAAACTGTTTTTT.

This clonotype was observed at least ten times. This chain links TRBV7-9 with TRBJ1-5; 7 positions match TRBD1. Germline values: CDR1 SEHNR, CDR2 FQNEAQ (reference sequence). There are 15 residues in the CDR3. V lost 5 bases and J lost 7; bases outside the gene matches: 11. CDR3 DNA sequence: TGTGCCAGCAGCCCGGACGGGACAGCGGGGCAGCCCCAGCATTTT. Encoded protein: CASSPDGTAGQPQHF.

This clonotype was recorded many times. This sequence joins TRBV5-1 and TRBJ2-2, with 12 bases identical to TRBD2. Germline loops: CDR1 SGHRS, CDR2 YFSETQ. The CDR3 contains 21 residues. V lost 0 bases and J lost 4; bases outside the gene matches: 16. CDR3 residues: CASSLAPFLAGGPMVTGELFF. CDR3 DNA: TGCGCCAGCAGCTTGGCCCCCTTTCTAGCGGGAGGGCCAATGGTCACCGGGGAGCTGTTTTTT.

This clonotype has at least ten counts. The chain carries TRBV20-1 and TRBJ2-1; the match to TRBD2 covers 7 bases. The V gene end was trimmed by 0 bases and the J gene end by 6 bases; junction bases not matched to a gene: 14. The CDR3 has 17 amino acids. Germline V CDR1 and CDR2: DFQATT, SNEGSKA (reference sequence). In DNA form, the CDR3 reads TGCAGTGCTAGAGATCCGTCTAGCGGCACCCCGGGCAATGAGCAGTTCTTC. Translating gives CSARDPSSGTPGNEQFF.

This clonotype was recorded many times. The chain has TRBV7-2 and TRBJ2-7; 8 nucleotides agree with TRBD2. Germline CDR1 reads SGHTA; CDR2 reads FQGNSA. V shed 5 bases and J 4 bases; nucleotides not matched to a gene: 13. CDR3 length: 16 residues. The chain's CDR3 is CASSKGGGTRGYEQYF. CDR3 nucleotide sequence: TGTGCCAGCAGCAAGGGGGGTGGGACTAGAGGGTACGAGCAGTACTTC.

The chain recombines TRBV6-1 with TRBJ1-2; TRBD1 agrees at 9 bases. Germline V gene data show CDR1 as MNHNS and CDR2 as SASEGT. This CDR3 contains 14 residues. Trimming took 6 bases from V and 7 from J; bases not matched to a gene: 9. CDR3 bases: TGTGCCAGCAGCAATACAGGGGGCGCCGGTGGCTACACCTTC. Translated, it gives CASSNTGGAGGYTF.

The V gene is TRBV12-3 or TRBV12-4, the J gene TRBJ2-5; D uncertain. V lost 5 bases, J lost 2 bases, and 15 bases lay in between. This CDR3 region has 15 residues. The CDR3 nucleotides read TGTGCCAGCAGTCCAACTACCCCAGTGCAAGAGACCCAGTACTTC. Its translation is CASSPTTPVQETQYF.

The V call is TRBV5-1, the J call TRBJ2-2; 14 nucleotides align to TRBD2. V shed 3 bases and J 6 bases; nucleotides not matched to a gene: 1. In germline, CDR1 is SGHRS, CDR2 YFSETQ. The CDR3 loop spans 15 amino acids. The CDR3 here is CASSSGLAGAGELFF. CDR3 bases: TGCGCCAGCAGCTCGGGACTAGCGGGAGCCGGGGAGCTGTTTTTT.

This clonotype showed up just a few times. The V call is TRBV18, the J call TRBJ1-4; no reliable D call. The CDR3 covers 15 residues. V lost 1 base to trimming and J lost 5 bases, with 11 bases between them. In germline, CDR1 is KGHSH, CDR2 LQKENI. CDR3 nucleotide sequence: TGTGCCAGCTCACCACGGGCAGCGAGCAATGAAAAACTGTTTTTT. It translates to CASSPRAASNEKLFF.

This clonotype was seen a handful of times. The chain has TRBV20-1 and TRBJ2-3; D is undetermined. The CDR3 runs 13 residues. Germline V gene sequence: CDR1 DFQATT, CDR2 SNEGSKA (reference sequence). The germline V and J ends were trimmed by 3 bases and 2 bases, with 9 bases remaining between them. The CDR3 nucleotides are TGCAGTGCTAGGTCTCCCCACACAGATACGCAGTATTTT. Its protein is CSARSPHTDTQYF.